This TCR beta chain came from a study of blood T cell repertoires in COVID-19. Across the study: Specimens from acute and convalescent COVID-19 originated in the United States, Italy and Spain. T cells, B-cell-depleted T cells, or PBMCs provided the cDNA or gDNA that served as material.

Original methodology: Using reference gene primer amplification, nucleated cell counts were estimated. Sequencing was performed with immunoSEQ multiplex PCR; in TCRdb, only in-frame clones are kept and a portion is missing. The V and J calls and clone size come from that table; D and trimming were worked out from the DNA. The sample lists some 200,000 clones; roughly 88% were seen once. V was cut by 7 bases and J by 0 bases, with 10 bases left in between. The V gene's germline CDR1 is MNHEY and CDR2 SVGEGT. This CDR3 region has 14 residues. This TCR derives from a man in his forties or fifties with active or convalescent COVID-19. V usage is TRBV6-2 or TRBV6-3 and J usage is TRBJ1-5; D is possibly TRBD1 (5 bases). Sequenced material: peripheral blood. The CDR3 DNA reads TGTGCCAGCAACCCGACAGATAGCAATCAGCCCCAGCATTTT. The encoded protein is CASNPTDSNQPQHF.